The present entry profiles one T cell receptor (beta chain) with its context. Its antigen remains unidentified. The data derive from a study of post-analysis software for immune sequencing data. Unique molecular identifiers were carried by the TCR beta cDNA libraries. Each batch of about 0.9 to 10 million T cells produced hundreds of thousands of cDNA molecules. MiXCR, run by TCRdb on the PCR reads, gives a single entry per CDR3 protein. The table shows about 500,000 distinct CDR3 sequences, with nearly 45% occurring only once. Regarding the study as a whole: Significantly decreased normalized Chao1 diversity was recorded for multiple sclerosis patients relative to controls. F measure showed strong co-clustering of same-batch samples.

Sample: blood. This TCR derives from a girl under 18 with multiple sclerosis.

CDR3 nucleotides: TGCAGCGTTGAAGGGCAGCAAGGTGTCGGCTACACCTTC. Amino acid sequence: CSVEGQQGVGYTF. V and J are TRBV29-1 and TRBJ1-2; unclear D gene. From germline, CDR1 is SQVTM and CDR2 ANQGSEA. This CDR3 spans 13 amino acids. V was trimmed by 1 base and J by 8 bases, leaving 14 bases between them.